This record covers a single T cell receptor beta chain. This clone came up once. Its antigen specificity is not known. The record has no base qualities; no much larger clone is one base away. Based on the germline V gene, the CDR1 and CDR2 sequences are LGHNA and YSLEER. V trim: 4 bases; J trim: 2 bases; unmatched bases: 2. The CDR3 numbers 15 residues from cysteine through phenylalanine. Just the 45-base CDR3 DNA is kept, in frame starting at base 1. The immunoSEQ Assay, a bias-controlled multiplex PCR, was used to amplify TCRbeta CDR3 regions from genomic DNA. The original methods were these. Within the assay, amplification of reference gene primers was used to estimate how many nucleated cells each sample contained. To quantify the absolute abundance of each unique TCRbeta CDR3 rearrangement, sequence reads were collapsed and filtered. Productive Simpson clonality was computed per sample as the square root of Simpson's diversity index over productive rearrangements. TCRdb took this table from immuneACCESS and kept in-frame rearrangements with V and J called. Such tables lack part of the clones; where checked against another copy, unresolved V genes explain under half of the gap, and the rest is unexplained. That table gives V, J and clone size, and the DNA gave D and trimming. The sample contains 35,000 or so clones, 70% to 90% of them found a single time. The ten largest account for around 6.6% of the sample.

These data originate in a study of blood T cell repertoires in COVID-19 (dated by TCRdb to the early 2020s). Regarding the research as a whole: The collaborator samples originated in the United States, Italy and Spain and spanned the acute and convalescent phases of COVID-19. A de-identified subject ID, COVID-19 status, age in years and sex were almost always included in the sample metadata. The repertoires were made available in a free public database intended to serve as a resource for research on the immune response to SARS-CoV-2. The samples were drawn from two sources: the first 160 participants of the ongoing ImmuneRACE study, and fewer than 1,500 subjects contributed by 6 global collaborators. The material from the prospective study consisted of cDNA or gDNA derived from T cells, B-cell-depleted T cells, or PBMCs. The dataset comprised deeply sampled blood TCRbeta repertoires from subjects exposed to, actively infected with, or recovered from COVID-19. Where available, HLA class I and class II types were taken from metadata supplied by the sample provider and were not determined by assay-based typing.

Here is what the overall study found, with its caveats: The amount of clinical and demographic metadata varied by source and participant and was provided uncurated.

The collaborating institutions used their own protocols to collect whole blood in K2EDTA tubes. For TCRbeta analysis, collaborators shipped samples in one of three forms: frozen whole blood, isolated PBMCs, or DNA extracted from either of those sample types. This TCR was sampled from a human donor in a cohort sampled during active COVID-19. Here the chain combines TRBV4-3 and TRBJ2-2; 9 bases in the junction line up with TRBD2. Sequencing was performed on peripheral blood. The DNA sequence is TGCGCCAGCAGCCGGGGACTAGCAAACACCGGGGAGCTGTTTTTT. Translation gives CASSRGLANTGELFF.